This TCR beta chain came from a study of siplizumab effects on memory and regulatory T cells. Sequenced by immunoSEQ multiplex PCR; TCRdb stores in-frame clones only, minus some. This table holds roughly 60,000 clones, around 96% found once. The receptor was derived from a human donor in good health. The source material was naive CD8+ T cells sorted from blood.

The CDR3 loop is CASSPEPPLLHF. The DNA for the CDR3 is TGTGCCAGCAGTCCGGAACCCCCTCTCCTCCACTTT. This chain uses TRBV6-5 with TRBJ1-6; D gene uncertain. Germline V gene lookup returns CDR1 MNHEY and CDR2 SVGAGI. Trimming removed 5 bases at V and 15 bases at J, with 14 bases between. This CDR3 is 12 amino acids long.